These T cell receptor beta chains were read from a single sample in a study of cytomegalovirus exposure and HLA in healthy donors. Generated by immunoSEQ multiplex PCR, the TCRdb table keeps only in-frame clones and is missing some. The sample consists of a few hundred thousand clones, roughly 80% of them appearing once. Sequences were obtained from PBMCs. All receptors come from a man under 40 in good health and CMV-seronegative. Both conserved end residues are part of each CDR3. A D gene is named only where the DNA matches it firmly. Size is omitted from some rows. Given values are once, few, many or a class for expanded clones.

v_call	d_call	clone_size	j_call	cdr3_nt	cdr3_aa
TRBV19	NA	once	TRBJ2-7	TGTGCCAGTAGTCCCCAGACAGGCGAGGAGCAGTACTTC	CASSPQTGEEQYF
TRBV5-1	TRBD1	NA	TRBJ1-4	TGCGCCAGCAGCTCTGATGGGACAGGTTATGAAAAACTGTTTTTT	CASSSDGTGYEKLFF
TRBV19	NA	few	TRBJ2-7	TGTGCCAGTTTCCCGAAACCAATCCAGTCCTACGAGCAGTACTTC	CASFPKPIQSYEQYF
TRBV4-1	TRBD2	NA	TRBJ2-5	TGCGCCAGCAGCGGGGGGGGAGCGGGGGAGACCCAGTACTTC	CASSGGGAGETQYF
TRBV7-8	NA	NA	TRBJ1-6	TGTGCCAGCAGCTCCGGACTGAGCTCCTATAATTCACCCCTCCACTTT	CASSSGLSSYNSPLHF
TRBV7-2	TRBD1	NA	TRBJ1-4	TGTGCCAGCAGCTTACAGGGAGCAGGGGGAGTTGAAAAACTGTTTTTT	CASSLQGAGGVEKLFF
TRBV19	TRBD2	NA	TRBJ2-6	TGTGCCAGTAGTATAGTAGCGGGCTCTGGGGCCAACGTCCTGACTTTC	CASSIVAGSGANVLTF
TRBV5-6	NA	NA	TRBJ1-3	TGTGCCAGCAGCTTTTATGGAAACACCATATATTTT	CASSFYGNTIYF
TRBV19	NA	NA	TRBJ1-2	TGTGCCAGTACCGCACGGGGGGCGACCTTCTATGGCTACACCTTC	CASTARGATFYGYTF
TRBV6-6	TRBD1	NA	TRBJ2-5	TGTGCCAGCATTGGGACAGGGAAGAATCAAGAGACCCAGTACTTC	CASIGTGKNQETQYF
TRBV7-3	NA	NA	TRBJ2-1	TGTGCCAGCAGCGAGTTCGGGGGGCTCTCGGTTGAGCAGTTCTTC	CASSEFGGLSVEQFF
TRBV6-5	NA	NA	TRBJ1-1	TGTGCCAGCAGTTTCAGGGAGGGGAACACTGAAGCTTTCTTT	CASSFREGNTEAFF
TRBV2	TRBD2	once	TRBJ2-3	TGTGCCAGCGGGAAAGGCGGGGGTACAGATACGCAGTATTTT	CASGKGGGTDTQYF
TRBV6-4	TRBD2	NA	TRBJ2-5	TGTGCCAGCTCGACTAGCGGGGGGGCGGGGATCCCCCAAGAGACCCAGTACTTC	CASSTSGGAGIPQETQYF
TRBV9	NA	once	TRBJ1-4	TGTGCCAGCAGCGTAGACGGGGGGGGTGAAAAACTGTTTTTT	CASSVDGGGEKLFF
TRBV2	NA	NA	TRBJ1-1	TGTGCCAGCCACGCGGAAATTGACACTGAAGCTTTCTTT	CASHAEIDTEAFF
TRBV27	TRBD1	NA	TRBJ1-1	TGTGCCAGCAGTTTATCCCAGACAGGGGGCACTGAAGCTTTCTTT	CASSLSQTGGTEAFF
TRBV7-8	NA	NA	TRBJ2-7	TGTGCCAGCAGCTTACTAGAATTCTACGAGCAGTACTTC	CASSLLEFYEQYF
TRBV2	NA	NA	TRBJ1-2	TGTGCCAGCAGTGAATCAGTCATTCAAGGCTACACCTTC	CASSESVIQGYTF
TRBV4-3	TRBD1	once	TRBJ2-7	TGCGCCAGCAGCCAAGATGTCGGGAGGACAGGGGTCTCCTACGAGCAGTACTTC	CASSQDVGRTGVSYEQYF
TRBV15	TRBD2	NA	TRBJ2-7	TGTGCCACCAGCAGGGCGGGGGGGACCTACGAGCAGTACTTC	CATSRAGGTYEQYF
TRBV7-3	TRBD2	NA	TRBJ2-7	TGTGCCAGCAGCTTAGCGGGGGGGAGCTCCTACGAGCAGTACTTC	CASSLAGGSSYEQYF
TRBV5-5	TRBD1	NA	TRBJ2-2	TGTGCCAGCAGGGGGACAGGGGACCACACCGGGGAGCTGTTTTTT	CASRGTGDHTGELFF
TRBV5-4	NA	NA	TRBJ2-3	TGTGCCAGCAGCTTAGGACTCAAACTCACAGATACGCAGTATTTT	CASSLGLKLTDTQYF
TRBV14	NA	once	TRBJ2-2	TGTGCCAGCAGCTATAGGGGCGGGGAGCTGTTTTTT	CASSYRGGELFF
TRBV7-9	NA	few	TRBJ1-1	TGTGCCAGCAGCTTATTAGGGGAAAGGGGCACTGAAGCTTTCTTT	CASSLLGERGTEAFF
TRBV7-8	TRBD1	NA	TRBJ2-6	TGTGCCAGCAGTAGCCCGGGACAGGGGGCCCGTGGGGCCAACGTCCTGACTTTC	CASSSPGQGARGANVLTF
TRBV9	NA	few	TRBJ2-3	TGTGCCAGCAGCGTAGAGCTCAGGGGCCAGGATACGCAGTATTTT	CASSVELRGQDTQYF
TRBV6-5	TRBD1	NA	TRBJ1-1	TGTGCCAGCAGTCGACAGGGGTTTCAAGCTTTCTTT	CASSRQGFQAFF
TRBV4-1	NA	NA	TRBJ1-1	TGCGCCAGCAGCCAAGGGTACGGGGGGGACCCTGAAGCTTTCTTT	CASSQGYGGDPEAFF
TRBV5-4	NA	NA	TRBJ2-1	TGTGCCAGCAGCTTGGTAGACCGAGGAGAGAGGTTCTTC	CASSLVDRGERFF
TRBV28	NA	few	TRBJ1-3	TGTGCCAGCAGTTTTAATCCTGGAAACACCATATATTTT	CASSFNPGNTIYF
TRBV6-1	NA	NA	TRBJ2-7	TGTGCCAGCAGGTCCGCCGGGGGAGGGCAGTACTTC	CASRSAGGGQYF
TRBV7-8	NA	NA	TRBJ1-5	TGTGCCAGCAGCTTATGGTCCGGGGAGCCCCAGCATTTT	CASSLWSGEPQHF
TRBV27	TRBD2	once	TRBJ2-1	TGTGCCAGCAGTTCTACTAGCGGGGGGTACAATGAGCAGTTCTTC	CASSSTSGGYNEQFF
TRBV18	NA	NA	TRBJ1-3	TGTGCCAGCTCACTACAGGGTACTGGAAACACCATATATTTT	CASSLQGTGNTIYF
TRBV11-3	TRBD1	NA	TRBJ2-7	TGTGCCAGCAGCTTAGGGGGACAGGGGCCCCAAGAGCAGTACTTC	CASSLGGQGPQEQYF
TRBV4-3	NA	NA	TRBJ2-5	TGCGCCAGCAGCCAAGGCCAGGGAGGAGAGACCCAGTACTTC	CASSQGQGGETQYF
TRBV6-5	NA	NA	TRBJ1-3	TGTGCCAGCAGCATCGGGTTCTCTGGAAACACCATATATTTT	CASSIGFSGNTIYF
TRBV4-1	TRBD2	NA	TRBJ2-1	TGCGCCAGCAGCCCCCAGATGAGCGGGGGCTCCTACAATGAGCAGTTCTTC	CASSPQMSGGSYNEQFF
TRBV6-1	NA	NA	TRBJ2-7	TGTGCCAGCAGTGAAGCGGACACGGTTTACGAGCAGTACTTC	CASSEADTVYEQYF
TRBV2	NA	NA	TRBJ1-4	TGTGCCAGCAGTCAGGGCGGGGTCTGGGAAAAACTGTTTTTT	CASSQGGVWEKLFF
TRBV6-1	NA	once	TRBJ2-2	TGTGCCAGCAGATTAGACGGGGGCACCGGGGAGCTGTTTTTT	CASRLDGGTGELFF
TRBV7-8	NA	NA	TRBJ1-3	TGTGCCAGCACCCGAGCGGACCGGAGCTCTGGAAACACCATATATTTT	CASTRADRSSGNTIYF
TRBV27	NA	NA	TRBJ1-2	TGTGCCAGCAGAGAGGACAGAATGGCCTATGGCTACACCTTC	CASREDRMAYGYTF
TRBV6-6	NA	few	TRBJ1-1	TGTGCCAGCAGCCCTTCGGCGGTTGTCACTGAAGCTTTCTTT	CASSPSAVVTEAFF
TRBV6-5	TRBD2	few	TRBJ2-1	TGTGCCAGCAGTGCGGGACTAGGGGGGTACAATGAGCAGTTCTTC	CASSAGLGGYNEQFF
TRBV5-8	TRBD1	NA	TRBJ1-5	TGTGCCAGCAGCTTGGGCCGGACAGGGTCTGGCAATCAGCCCCAGCATTTT	CASSLGRTGSGNQPQHF